Listed below are T cell receptor beta chains from one sample, sequenced in a study of CD8 T cells in ankylosing spondylitis. TCRdb redid the calling of the 5' RACE reads with MiXCR, one entry per CDR3 protein. In the table there are hundreds of thousands of distinct CDR3 sequences, approximately 16% of which are singletons. Sequencing was performed on blood, either unsorted or a sorted T cell fraction (not recorded which). These TCRs come from a male donor with ankylosing spondylitis. The conserved cysteine and the conserved F or W are not part of the CDR3 here. Fields, in order: V gene, J gene, D gene, CDR3 protein. D genes are given only for firm matches.

TRBV6-4	TRBJ2-3	NA	ASSDTGGTTDTQY
TRBV20-1	TRBJ2-1	NA	SARDIYSWGDEQF
TRBV7-2	TRBJ1-2	NA	ASSKEGQNYGYT
TRBV19	TRBJ2-5	NA	ASSILGNQETQY
TRBV4-1	TRBJ2-7	NA	ASSRSQAVGDEQY
TRBV27	TRBJ1-1	NA	ASSITDRNTEAF
TRBV5-1	TRBJ2-7	NA	ASSSPQSGKSDEQY
TRBV20-1	TRBJ2-7	TRBD2	SATRLAGLYEQY
TRBV7-9	TRBJ2-1	NA	ASSQAGAGGNEQF
TRBV11-2	TRBJ2-2	NA	ASVRADTGELF
TRBV4-1	TRBJ1-2	NA	ASSQSRVDYGYT
TRBV9	TRBJ1-1	NA	ASSTRGTDTEAF
TRBV7-2	TRBJ2-5	NA	ASSLVTREETQY
TRBV18	TRBJ2-7	NA	ASSPPISSYEQY
TRBV29-1	TRBJ1-1	NA	SVEGYTDRSNTEAF
TRBV20-1	TRBJ2-7	NA	SALRGNYEQY